The rows below give T cell receptor beta chains drawn from one sample of a study of post-analysis software for immune sequencing data. From the PCR reads, TCRdb called clonotypes with MiXCR, one entry per CDR3 protein. The data contain over 700,000 distinct CDR3 sequences, around 27% of them singletons. The specimen was blood. The receptors were gathered from a girl aged 5-17 years with multiple sclerosis. CDR3s include the opening cysteine and the closing phenylalanine or tryptophan. The D gene is left open where the match is weak. Clone size appears in some rows only: once, few, many, or a class for an expanded clone.

TRBV29-1	few	10	TRBJ2-5	-	CSVGIETQYF	TGCAGCGTCGGGATAGAGACCCAGTACTTC
TRBV4-3	few	14	TRBJ1-4	-	CASSQEGPNEKLFF	TGCGCCAGCAGCCAAGAGGGCCCTAATGAAAAACTGTTTTTT
TRBV20-1	few	11	TRBJ2-4	-	CSGLAKNIQYF	TGCAGTGGACTAGCCAAAAACATTCAGTACTTC
TRBV12-3/TRBV12-4	-	14	TRBJ2-7	-	CASSLRDFSYEQYF	TGTGCCAGCAGTTTGAGGGACTTCTCCTACGAGCAGTACTTC
TRBV12-5	few	17	TRBJ1-2	-	CASGLIPGGTYPWGYTF	TGTGCTAGTGGTTTGATACCAGGAGGGACGTATCCATGGGGCTACACCTTC
TRBV5-1	few	15	TRBJ2-7	TRBD2	CASSLVLAGSYEQYF	TGCGCCAGCAGCTTGGTGCTAGCGGGTTCCTACGAGCAGTACTTC
TRBV12-3/TRBV12-4	few	15	TRBJ1-6	-	CASSGGAGDNSPLHF	TGTGCCAGCAGTGGAGGGGCTGGGGATAATTCACCCCTCCACTTT
TRBV7-9	few	20	TRBJ2-1	TRBD1	CASSLDGFAWRQGSYNEQFF	TGTGCCAGCAGCTTAGACGGGTTTGCATGGAGACAGGGATCCTACAATGAGCAGTTCTTC
TRBV6-1	-	16	TRBJ2-3	TRBD1	CASRPISGGNTDTQYF	TGTGCCAGCAGACCCATCTCAGGGGGCAACACAGATACGCAGTATTTT
TRBV5-6	few	14	TRBJ2-1	-	CASSGPGTTNEQFF	TGTGCCAGCAGCGGCCCGGGGACAACCAATGAGCAGTTCTTC